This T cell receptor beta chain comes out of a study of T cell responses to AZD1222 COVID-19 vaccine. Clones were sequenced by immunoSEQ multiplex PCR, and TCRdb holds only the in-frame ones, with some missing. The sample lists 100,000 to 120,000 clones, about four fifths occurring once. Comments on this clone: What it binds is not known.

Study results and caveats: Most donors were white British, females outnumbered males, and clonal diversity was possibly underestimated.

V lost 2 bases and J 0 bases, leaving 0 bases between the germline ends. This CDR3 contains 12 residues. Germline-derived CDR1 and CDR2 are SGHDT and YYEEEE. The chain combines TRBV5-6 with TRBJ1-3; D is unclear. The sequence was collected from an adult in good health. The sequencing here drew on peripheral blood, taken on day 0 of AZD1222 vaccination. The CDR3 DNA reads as TGTGCCAGCAGCTTCTCTGGAAACACCATATATTTT. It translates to CASSFSGNTIYF.